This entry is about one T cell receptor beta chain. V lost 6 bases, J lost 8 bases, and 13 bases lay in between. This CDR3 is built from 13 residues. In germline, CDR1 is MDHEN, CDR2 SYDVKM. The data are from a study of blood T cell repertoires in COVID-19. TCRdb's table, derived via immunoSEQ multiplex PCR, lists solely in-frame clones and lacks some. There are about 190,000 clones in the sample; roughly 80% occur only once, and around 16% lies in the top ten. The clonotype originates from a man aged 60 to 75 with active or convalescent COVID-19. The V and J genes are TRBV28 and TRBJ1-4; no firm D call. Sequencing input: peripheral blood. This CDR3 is CASSPGRQEKLFF. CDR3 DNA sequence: TGTGCCAGCAGCCCAGGTAGACAAGAAAAACTGTTTTTT.